The clone carrying this TCR beta chain has more than one count but fewer than ten. Its target is not known. Germline values: CDR1 SGHAT, CDR2 FQNNGV. Unmatched junction bases numbered 3, after V lost 4 bases and J lost 8 bases. The CDR3 is 12 amino acids. This record comes from a study of beta chain features in type 1 diabetes. Study results and limitations: Across all four CD4+ subsets, people with type 1 diabetes showed modestly shorter TCRB CDR3s.

Investigators reverse transcribed all isolated RNA, so they sequenced expressed TCRB transcripts. Generated by immunoSEQ multiplex PCR, the TCRdb table keeps only in-frame clones and is missing some. The table lists tens of thousands of clones, approximately 57% of them singletons, with 0.35% to 0.45% in the top ten. The clonotype was recovered from a man aged 18 to 29 with type 1 diabetes. The V call is TRBV11-2, the J call TRBJ1-2; 8 bases are shared with TRBD1. Sequenced material: stem cell memory CD4+ T cells from blood. For the CDR3, the DNA is TGTGCCAGCAGCTCGACAGGGGCCGGCTACACCTTC. Translating gives CASSSTGAGYTF. The full variable domain, with the rest looked up from reference TRBV11-2 and TRBJ1-2, is EAGVAQSPRYKIIEKRQSVAFWCNPISGHATLYWYQQILGQGPKLLIQFQNNGVVDDSQLPKDRFSAERLKGVDSTLKIQPAKLEDSAVYLCASSSTGAGYTFGSGTRLTVV.